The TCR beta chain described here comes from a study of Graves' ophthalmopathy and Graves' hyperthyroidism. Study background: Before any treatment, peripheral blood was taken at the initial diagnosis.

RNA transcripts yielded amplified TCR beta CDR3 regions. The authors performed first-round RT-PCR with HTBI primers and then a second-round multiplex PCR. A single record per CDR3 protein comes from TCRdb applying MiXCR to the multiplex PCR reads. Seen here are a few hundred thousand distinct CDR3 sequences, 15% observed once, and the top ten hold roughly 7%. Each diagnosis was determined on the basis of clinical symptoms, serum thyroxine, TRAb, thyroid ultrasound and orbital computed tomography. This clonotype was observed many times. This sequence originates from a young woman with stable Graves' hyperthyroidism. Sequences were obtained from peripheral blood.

This chain's CDR3 is CASSLGGHQPQHF. The CDR3 coding sequence is TGTGCCAGCAGTTTAGGAGGGCACCAGCCCCAGCATTTT. This rearrangement joins TRBV12-3 or TRBV12-4 to TRBJ1-5; unclear D gene. This CDR3 has 13 amino acids. Trimming left V 1 base short and J 7 bases short, with 8 bases between.